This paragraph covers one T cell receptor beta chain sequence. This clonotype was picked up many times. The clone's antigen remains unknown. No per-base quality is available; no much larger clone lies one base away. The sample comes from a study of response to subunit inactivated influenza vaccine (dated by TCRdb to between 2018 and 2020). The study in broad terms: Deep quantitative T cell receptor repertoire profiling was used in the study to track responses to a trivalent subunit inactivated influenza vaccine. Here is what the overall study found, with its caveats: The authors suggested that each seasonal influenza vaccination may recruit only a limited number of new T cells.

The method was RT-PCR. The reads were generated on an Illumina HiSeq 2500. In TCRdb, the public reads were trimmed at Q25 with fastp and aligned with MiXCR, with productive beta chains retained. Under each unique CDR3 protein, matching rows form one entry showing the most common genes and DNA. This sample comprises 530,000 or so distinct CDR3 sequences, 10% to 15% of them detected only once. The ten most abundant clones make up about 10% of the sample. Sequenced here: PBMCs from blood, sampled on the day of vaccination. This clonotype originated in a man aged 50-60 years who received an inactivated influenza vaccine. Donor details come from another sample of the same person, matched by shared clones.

The DNA reads as follows: TGTGCCAGCAGCGTAGGACAGGGCAGCAATCAGCCCCAGCATTTT. Its product reads: CASSVGQGSNQPQHF. The V gene is TRBV9 and the J gene is TRBJ1-5, and 7 bases in between align with TRBD1. From its cysteine to its phenylalanine, the CDR3 spans 15 amino acids. Solely the CDR3 DNA is kept, with 45 bases framed from the first base. Trimmed from V: 0 bases; trimmed from J: 1 base; junction bases lacking a gene match: 1. Reading the germline V gene gives CDR1 SGDLS and CDR2 YYNGEE. Joined to the reference TRBV9 and TRBJ1-5 proteins, this CDR3 gives the full variable domain: DSGVTQTPKHLITATGQRVTLRCSPRSGDLSVYWYQQSLDQGLQFLIQYYNGEERAKGNILERFSAQQFPDLHSELNLSSLELGDSALYFCASSVGQGSNQPQHFGDGTRLSIL.